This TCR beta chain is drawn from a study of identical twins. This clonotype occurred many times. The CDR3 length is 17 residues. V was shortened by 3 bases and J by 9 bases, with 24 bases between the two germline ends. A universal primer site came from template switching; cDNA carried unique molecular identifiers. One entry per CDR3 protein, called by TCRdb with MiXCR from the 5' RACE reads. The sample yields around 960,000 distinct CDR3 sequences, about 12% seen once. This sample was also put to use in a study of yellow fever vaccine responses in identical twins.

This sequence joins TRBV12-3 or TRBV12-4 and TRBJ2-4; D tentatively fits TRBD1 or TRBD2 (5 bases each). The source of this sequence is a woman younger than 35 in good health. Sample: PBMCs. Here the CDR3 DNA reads TGTGCCAGCAGTTTCGAGGCGCACCGGGGCTCCTCGGGCATTCAGTACTTC. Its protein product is CASSFEAHRGSSGIQYF.